Listed below are T cell receptor beta chains from one sample, sequenced in a study of T cells in Graves' hyperthyroidism and ophthalmopathy. Using its own MiXCR run on the multiplex PCR reads, TCRdb lists one record per CDR3 protein. The table lists more than 350,000 distinct CDR3 sequences, 15% of them singletons. The sequenced material came from blood. These receptors were collected from a woman between 25 and 40 years old with Graves' hyperthyroidism. CDR3s include the opening cysteine and the closing phenylalanine or tryptophan. For some rows the clone size is stated as once, few or many, or as a class when expanded; others skip it.

V: TRBV7-2
size: few
CDR3: CASSTFPGQKSGYTF

V: TRBV14
size: .
CDR3: CASSLGGSAYYEQYF

V: TRBV2
size: .
CDR3: CASNPDRVYGYTF

V: TRBV10-3
size: .
CDR3: CAISEWLGVEETQYF

V: TRBV27
size: few
CDR3: CASSSSGRLFGYGYTF

V: TRBV7-9
size: .
CDR3: CASSIRTAGIGSTEAFF

V: TRBV19
size: few
CDR3: CASKMGGRYPTDTQYF

V: TRBV28
size: .
CDR3: CASSFPIYAGRGLHEQYF

V: TRBV5-1
size: few
CDR3: CASSPGGLDRGGTIYF

V: TRBV20-1
size: .
CDR3: CSAREVPGYTF

V: TRBV9
size: .
CDR3: CDSNAGTSGLYNEQFF

V: TRBV5-1
size: few
CDR3: CASSLLGLADYNEQFF

V: TRBV28
size: many
CDR3: CASSLGWGTGENTEAFF

V: TRBV5-8
size: many
CDR3: CASSSEGLAGGVYEQYF

V: TRBV7-6
size: many
CDR3: CASNSPGSEITDTQYF

V: TRBV28
size: many
CDR3: CASSLQGTEAFF

V: TRBV30
size: many
CDR3: CAWSVAPPTSGIYNEQFF

V: TRBV7-6
size: few
CDR3: CASSLYTGGWENIQYF

V: TRBV7-2
size: .
CDR3: CASTTWAYEQFF

V: TRBV6-1
size: .
CDR3: CASSEGGFDYGYTF

V: TRBV5-1
size: few
CDR3: CASSIRPLGRETWETQYF

V: TRBV7-9
size: many
CDR3: CASSLGLAGGKGNEQFF

V: TRBV28
size: many
CDR3: CASSSTTGGKETQYF

V: TRBV7-8
size: .
CDR3: CASSLAISGTQRSGLFF

V: TRBV7-9
size: few
CDR3: CASTGGDPLVKNIQYF